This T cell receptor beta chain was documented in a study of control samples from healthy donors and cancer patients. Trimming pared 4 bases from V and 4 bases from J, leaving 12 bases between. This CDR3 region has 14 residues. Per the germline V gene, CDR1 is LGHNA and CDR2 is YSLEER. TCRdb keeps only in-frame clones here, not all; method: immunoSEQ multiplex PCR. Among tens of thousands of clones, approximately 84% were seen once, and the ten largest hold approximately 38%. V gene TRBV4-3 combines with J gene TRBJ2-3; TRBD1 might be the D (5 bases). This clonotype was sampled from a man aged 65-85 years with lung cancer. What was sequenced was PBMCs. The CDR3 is CASSLIRGPDTQYF. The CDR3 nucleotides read TGCGCCAGCAGCCTCATTAGGGGCCCAGATACGCAGTATTTT.